The rows below give T cell receptor beta chains drawn from one sample of a study of graft-versus-host responses after intestinal transplantation. Here immunoSEQ multiplex PCR was the method, and the copy in TCRdb shows in-frame clones only, minus some. The table includes about 22,000 clones, around 81% detected once. The source was ileum tissue, collected 12 days after intestinal transplant. The receptor set was obtained from a human patient who received an intestinal transplant, so some T cells may come from the graft donor. The CDR3 runs from the conserved cysteine through the conserved F or W. A D gene is named only where the DNA matches it firmly. Clone size is given for some rows only: seen once, a few or many times, or a class if the clone is expanded.

V gene: TRBV7-8
D gene: TRBD1
clone size: -
J gene: TRBJ1-2
CDR3 protein: CASRGQGLPNYGYTF
CDR3 DNA: TGTGCCAGCAGGGGACAGGGGCTACCTAACTATGGCTACACCTTC

V gene: TRBV15
D gene: -
clone size: -
J gene: TRBJ2-5
CDR3 protein: CATSRDLGVEETQYF
CDR3 DNA: TGTGCCACCAGCAGAGATCTAGGGGTCGAAGAGACCCAGTACTTC

V gene: TRBV7-2
D gene: -
clone size: -
J gene: TRBJ2-7
CDR3 protein: CASSPMDQGVGEQYF
CDR3 DNA: TGTGCCAGCAGCCCAATGGACCAGGGTGTCGGTGAGCAGTACTTC

V gene: TRBV5-5
D gene: TRBD1
clone size: once
J gene: TRBJ1-2
CDR3 protein: CASSLEGAGSNYTF
CDR3 DNA: TGTGCCAGCAGCTTGGAGGGGGCAGGATCAAACTACACCTTC

V gene: TRBV27
D gene: TRBD1
clone size: -
J gene: TRBJ1-1
CDR3 protein: CATGRTGVNTEAFF
CDR3 DNA: TGTGCCACCGGCAGGACAGGGGTAAACACTGAAGCTTTCTTT

V gene: TRBV13
D gene: -
clone size: -
J gene: TRBJ1-1
CDR3 protein: CASRGEGGAYTEAFF
CDR3 DNA: TGTGCCAGCAGAGGGGAGGGGGGCGCGTACACTGAAGCTTTCTTT

V gene: TRBV19
D gene: TRBD1
clone size: -
J gene: TRBJ1-2
CDR3 protein: CASSYSSLGQGANYGYTF
CDR3 DNA: TGTGCCAGTAGCTACTCTTCACTTGGACAGGGAGCTAACTATGGCTACACCTTC

V gene: TRBV2
D gene: TRBD2
clone size: -
J gene: TRBJ2-1
CDR3 protein: CASRGGNEQFF
CDR3 DNA: TGTGCCAGCCGGGGGGGTAATGAGCAGTTCTTC

V gene: TRBV11-2
D gene: -
clone size: -
J gene: TRBJ2-3
CDR3 protein: CASSLVGGNTQYF
CDR3 DNA: TGTGCCAGCAGCTTAGTAGGCGGAAATACGCAGTATTTT

V gene: TRBV4-2
D gene: -
clone size: -
J gene: TRBJ2-7
CDR3 protein: CASSQDGTRGAYYYEQYF
CDR3 DNA: TGTGCCAGCAGCCAAGATGGGACTCGAGGCGCGTACTACTACGAGCAGTACTTC

V gene: TRBV6-6
D gene: TRBD1
clone size: -
J gene: TRBJ1-2
CDR3 protein: CASSYEAGGLYGYTF
CDR3 DNA: TGTGCCAGCAGTTACGAGGCAGGGGGTTTATATGGCTACACCTTC

V gene: TRBV18
D gene: TRBD1
clone size: medium-sized
J gene: TRBJ2-3
CDR3 protein: CASSQQGALSTDTQYF
CDR3 DNA: TGTGCCAGCTCACAACAGGGGGCGCTCAGCACAGATACGCAGTATTTT